The 28 T cell receptor beta chains below come from one sample, sequenced in a study of blood T cell repertoires in COVID-19. Repertoires were generated with immunoSEQ multiplex PCR, while TCRdb's copy carries only in-frame clones and drops some. The repertoire holds 200,000 to 300,000 clones, with about 83% as singletons. The sequencing sample was made of peripheral blood. The receptors were gathered from a human donor in a cohort sampled during active COVID-19.

The V and J genes are TRBV6-6 and TRBJ1-5, with TRBD1 matching 7 bases. The CDR3 has 15 amino acids. V was clipped by 3 bases and J by 4 bases; unmatched bases: 6. Germline values: CDR1 MNHNY, CDR2 SVGAGI (reference sequence). As DNA, the CDR3 is TGTGCCAGCAGTTATTCCGACAGGGATAATCAGCCCCAGCATTTT. Amino acid sequence: CASSYSDRDNQPQHF.

This chain joins TRBV5-5 and TRBJ1-2; D uncertain. The CDR3 runs 14 residues. V was clipped by 0 bases and J by 0 bases, with 6 bases between them. Germline V lookup: CDR1 SGHKS, CDR2 YYEKEE (reference sequence). The CDR3 DNA sequence: TGTGCCAGCAGCTTGGGGGGAGCTAACTATGGCTACACCTTC. The encoded protein is CASSLGGANYGYTF.

V usage is TRBV7-2 and J usage is TRBJ1-2, with 7 bases that match TRBD1. The junction had 3 bases not matched to a gene; V was cut back by 5 bases and J by 0 bases. Looked up from germline, CDR1 is SGHTA and CDR2 is FQGNSA. The length of the CDR3 is 14 residues. CDR3 bases: TGTGCCAGCAGCATTGGACAGGCTAACTATGGCTACACCTTC. This encodes CASSIGQANYGYTF. Full variable domain (outside the CDR3, taken from reference TRBV7-2 and TRBJ1-2): GAGVSQSPSNKVTEKGKDVELRCDPISGHTALYWYRQSLGQGLEFLIYFQGNSAPDKSGLPSDRFSAERTGGSVSTLTIQRTQQEDSAVYLCASSIGQANYGYTFGSGTRLTVV.

The chain joins TRBV7-2 to TRBJ2-5; 8 bases are a match to TRBD2. This CDR3 contains 15 residues. J was trimmed by 3 bases and V by 6 bases; bases with no gene match: 9. Germline V gene sequence: CDR1 SGHTA, CDR2 FQGNSA. The CDR3 sequence: CASSFQSGREETQYF. The CDR3, as DNA: TGTGCCAGCAGTTTTCAAAGCGGGAGAGAAGAGACCCAGTACTTC.

Here the CDR3 reads CSVFGGRAGGEKLFF. CDR3 in DNA: TGCAGCGTTTTCGGGGGGCGGGCCGGCGGCGAAAAACTGTTTTTT. The chain recombines TRBV29-1 with TRBJ1-4, with a possible D match to TRBD1 (6 bases). The CDR3 runs 15 residues. Germline loops: CDR1 SQVTM, CDR2 ANQGSEA. Trimming left V 5 bases short and J 8 bases short, with 21 bases between.

The CDR3 spells CASSSRGSPLHF. The CDR3 DNA sequence: TGTGCCAGCAGCTCCAGGGGTTCACCCCTCCACTTT. The J gene is TRBJ1-6, the V gene TRBV7-8, with a weak D call TRBD1 (6 bases). From germline, CDR1 is SGHVS and CDR2 FQNEAQ. The CDR3 covers 12 residues. V was trimmed by 4 bases and J by 9 bases, leaving 7 bases between them.

The chain has TRBV27 and TRBJ2-1, with 9 bases aligning to TRBD2. The CDR3 is 19 residues long. V was clipped by 7 bases and J by 0 bases; unmatched bases: 16. Germline-derived CDR1 and CDR2 are MNHEY and SMNVEV (reference sequence). DNA of the CDR3: TGTGCCAGCATACCCGCCGGGACTAGCCTACTGAGCTCCTACAATGAGCAGTTCTTC. This encodes CASIPAGTSLLSSYNEQFF.

The chain is built from TRBV18 and TRBJ2-3; 8 positions agree with TRBD2. With V trimmed by 2 bases and J by 3 bases, 4 bases remained unmatched. The CDR3 covers 15 residues. The germline V gene has CDR1 KGHSH and CDR2 LQKENI. CDR3 sequence (DNA): TGTGCCAGCTCACCATACCGGGAGGGTACAGATACGCAGTATTTT. As protein: CASSPYREGTDTQYF.

The chain carries TRBV18 and TRBJ1-1; 7 bases match TRBD1. Germline-derived CDR1 and CDR2 are KGHSH and LQKENI. The CDR3 has 14 residues. Germline trimming cut 6 bases from V and 0 bases from J; bases unmatched to any gene: 4. The CDR3 coding sequence is TGTGCCAGCTCGCGGGGACAGTTGAACACTGAAGCTTTCTTT. Translation: CASSRGQLNTEAFF. The full variable domain, its missing parts supplied by reference TRBV18 and TRBJ1-1, is NAGVMQNPRHLVRRRGQEARLRCSPMKGHSHVYWYRQLPEEGLKFMVYLQKENIIDESGMPKERFSAEFPKEGPSILRIQQVVRGDSAAYFCASSRGQLNTEAFFGQGTRLTVV.

The rearrangement uses TRBV6-5 and TRBJ2-5; 8 bases align to TRBD1. From germline, CDR1 is MNHEY and CDR2 SVGAGI. The V gene end was trimmed by 8 bases and the J gene end by 1 base; junction bases not matched to a gene: 6. CDR3 length: 14 residues. The CDR3 sequence: CASRQGIVQETQYF. The CDR3 DNA is TGTGCCAGCCGACAGGGGATAGTCCAAGAGACCCAGTACTTC.

V is TRBV7-9 and J is TRBJ1-2, with D hard to call. Between the trimmed V and J ends, which lost 5 bases and 0 bases, there was a span of 7 bases. Germline values: CDR1 SEHNR, CDR2 FQNEAQ (reference sequence). The CDR3 extends over 13 amino acids. CDR3 sequence: CASSQQTNYGYTF. CDR3 sequence (DNA): TGTGCCAGCAGCCAACAGACTAACTATGGCTACACCTTC.

The J gene is TRBJ1-2, the V gene TRBV28; D uncertain. Germline lookup yields CDR1 MDHEN and CDR2 SYDVKM. Deletions cut 7 bases from V and 6 bases from J, with 15 bases between. This CDR3 has 13 residues. The CDR3 region is CASTPAGSDGYTF. The CDR3 bases are TGTGCCAGCACCCCCGCGGGGAGCGATGGCTACACCTTC.

The chain couples TRBV30 to TRBJ2-7; D is possibly TRBD1 (5 bases). V was cut by 5 bases and J by 6 bases, with 11 bases left in between. CDR3 length: 11 amino acids. Per the germline V gene, CDR1 is GTSNPN and CDR2 is SVGIG (reference sequence). As DNA, the CDR3 is TGTGCCTGGTTCTTTCAGGGCGAGCAGTACTTC. Protein sequence: CAWFFQGEQYF. The full variable domain, completed using reference TRBV30 and TRBJ2-7, is SQTIHQWPATLVQPVGSPLSLECTVEGTSNPNLYWYRQAAGRGLQLLFYSVGIGQISSEVPQNLSASRPQDRQFILSSKKLLLSDSGFYLCAWFFQGEQYFGPGTRLTVT.

For the CDR3, the DNA is TGTGCCAGCAGCCTTCGGACAGGGGCCACCGGGGAGCTGTTTTTT. Translated: CASSLRTGATGELFF. The chain couples TRBV9 to TRBJ2-2, with 9 bases aligning to TRBD1. This CDR3 spans 15 amino acids. Germline V CDR1 and CDR2: SGDLS, YYNGEE. V trimming: 4 bases; J trimming: 4 bases; junction bases outside the gene matches: 5.

This chain links TRBV7-2 with TRBJ2-1; no definite D call. The CDR3 is 15 amino acids. Trimming took off 3 bases at V and 0 bases at J, with 9 bases between the two ends. In germline, CDR1 is SGHTA, CDR2 FQGNSA. The CDR3 here is CASSLWQSSYNEQFF. In DNA, the CDR3 is TGTGCCAGCAGCTTGTGGCAAAGCTCCTACAATGAGCAGTTCTTC.

The V call is TRBV24-1, the J call TRBJ2-3, with 7 nucleotides matching TRBD1. CDR1 is KGHDR and CDR2 is SFDVKD in the germline V gene. CDR3 length: 17 residues. The trim removed 3 bases at V and 3 bases at J, leaving 11 bases unmatched. CDR3 DNA: TGTGCCACCAGTGATCGACCCCGGTGGACAGGTACAGATACGCAGTATTTT. Amino acid sequence: CATSDRPRWTGTDTQYF.

The rearrangement links TRBV10-3 to TRBJ2-6, with 10 bases matching TRBD2. V lost 2 bases and J lost 0; bases outside the gene matches: 1. The length of the CDR3 is 17 residues. CDR1 is ENHRY, CDR2 SYGVKD, per germline. The CDR3 spells CAISELAGVSGANVLTF. In DNA, the CDR3 is TGTGCCATCAGTGAGCTAGCGGGAGTCTCTGGGGCCAACGTCCTGACTTTC.

This clone showed up just once. The genes are TRBV19 and TRBJ2-1, with 7 bases aligning to TRBD2. There are 16 residues in the CDR3. Germline trimming cut 6 bases from V and 5 bases from J; bases unmatched to any gene: 13. Germline CDR1 reads LNHDA; CDR2 reads SQIVND (reference sequence). CDR3 amino acids: CASSHPRGGGDNEQFF. CDR3 nucleotide sequence: TGTGCCAGTAGCCACCCCCGCGGGGGAGGGGACAATGAGCAGTTCTTC.

The chain links TRBV12-5 to TRBJ2-5; the D is unclear. Trimming took off 3 bases at V and 5 bases at J, with 10 bases between the two ends. This CDR3 spans 13 amino acids. Germline V gives CDR1 LGHNT, CDR2 FRNRAP. The DNA for the CDR3 is TGTGCTAGTGGTTTCCTCCCCCTTGAGACCCAGTACTTC. Protein sequence: CASGFLPLETQYF.

This clone showed up just a few times. This chain joins TRBV19 and TRBJ1-2; a possible D gene is TRBD1 (5 bases). This CDR3 spans 14 amino acids. In germline, CDR1 is LNHDA, CDR2 SQIVND (reference sequence). Between the trimmed V and J ends, which lost 7 bases and 5 bases, there was a span of 17 bases. DNA of the CDR3: TGTGCCAGTACCGTACCGGGACTCCGTTATGGCTACACCTTC. Its translation is CASTVPGLRYGYTF.

The chain joins TRBV5-1 to TRBJ2-7; no clear D gene. Germline assignment: CDR1 SGHRS and CDR2 YFSETQ. The CDR3 sequence is 14 residues long. V dropped 0 bases and J dropped 3 bases, with 10 bases sitting between them. CDR3 sequence (DNA): TGCGCCAGCAGCTTGGAGATAGAGGACTACGAGCAGTACTTC. Translated, it gives CASSLEIEDYEQYF.

The gene calls are TRBV4-1 and TRBJ2-1; 9 bases match TRBD2. Germline loops: CDR1 MGHRA, CDR2 YSYEKL. Trimming at V came to 0 bases and at J to 5 bases, leaving 5 bases not matched to a gene. There are 16 residues in the CDR3. CDR3 sequence reads: CASSQEWLAGNNEQFF. Written as DNA, the CDR3 is TGCGCCAGCAGCCAAGAGTGGCTAGCGGGAAACAATGAGCAGTTCTTC.

The V and J genes are TRBV12-3 or TRBV12-4 and TRBJ2-1; no clear D. The CDR3 spans 13 residues. Trimming removed 1 base from V and 10 bases from J, with 11 bases in between. CDR3 DNA: TGTGCCAGCAGTTTAGACGGTCTGGGCGAGCAGTTCTTC. Amino acid sequence: CASSLDGLGEQFF.

This clone was counted between two and nine times. The V gene is TRBV19, the J gene TRBJ2-6; possible D gene TRBD2, 7 bases. The CDR3 is 15 amino acids. Trimming stripped 11 bases from V and 0 bases from J, with 14 bases between. CDR1 LNHDA and CDR2 SQIVND come from the germline V gene (reference sequence). Here the CDR3 DNA reads TGTGCCGTAGGCGGGGGCCTCTCTGGGGCCAACGTCCTGACTTTC. This sequence encodes CAVGGGLSGANVLTF.

V usage is TRBV28 and J usage is TRBJ2-3; D might be TRBD2 (6 bases). The ends were cut back, 5 bases at V and 0 bases at J, with 12 bases in the middle. Looked up from germline, CDR1 is MDHEN and CDR2 is SYDVKM. CDR3 length: 15 amino acids. Here the CDR3 reads CASSKLGGSTDTQYF. CDR3 in DNA: TGTGCCAGCAGTAAGCTGGGGGGAAGCACAGATACGCAGTATTTT.

The V and J genes are TRBV4-2 and TRBJ2-2; 13 nucleotides align to TRBD2. V was clipped by 4 bases and J by 7 bases; unmatched bases: 6. Germline V gene lookup returns CDR1 LGHNA and CDR2 YNFKEQ. The CDR3 totals 16 residues. CDR3: CASSLRTSGRGGELFF. CDR3 bases: TGTGCCAGCAGCCTACGGACTAGCGGGAGAGGCGGGGAGCTGTTTTTT.

The chain combines TRBV25-1 with TRBJ2-7, with D unresolved. Trimming shortened V by 4 bases and J by 10 bases, and 11 bases separated the two germline ends. This CDR3 comprises 11 residues. CDR1 and CDR2 (germline): MGHDK, SYGVNS. The CDR3 bases are TGTGCCAGCAGTGGAAATACAGCACAGTACTTC. It specifies CASSGNTAQYF.

This clone has only a few counts. The chain employs TRBV11-2 and TRBJ2-1; no definite D call. Germline assignment: CDR1 SGHAT and CDR2 FQNNGV. The V end was cut by 5 bases, the J end by 6 bases, with 20 bases between. CDR3 length equals 16 residues. The CDR3 reads CASSLLSPGLGNEQFF. The CDR3 bases are TGTGCCAGCAGCCTCCTATCGCCCGGTCTAGGCAATGAGCAGTTCTTC.